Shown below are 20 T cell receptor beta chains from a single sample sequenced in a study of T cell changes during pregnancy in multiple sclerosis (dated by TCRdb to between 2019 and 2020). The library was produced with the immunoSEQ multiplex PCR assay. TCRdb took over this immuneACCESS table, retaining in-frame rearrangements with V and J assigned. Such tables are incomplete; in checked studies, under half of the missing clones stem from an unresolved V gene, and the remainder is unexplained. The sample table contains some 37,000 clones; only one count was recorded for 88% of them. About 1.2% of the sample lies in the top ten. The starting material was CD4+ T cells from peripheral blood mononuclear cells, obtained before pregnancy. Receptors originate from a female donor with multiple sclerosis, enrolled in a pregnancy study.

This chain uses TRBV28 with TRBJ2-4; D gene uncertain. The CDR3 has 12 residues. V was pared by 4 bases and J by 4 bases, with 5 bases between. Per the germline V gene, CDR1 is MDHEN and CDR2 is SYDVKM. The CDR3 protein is CASSYQKNIQYF. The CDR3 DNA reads TGTGCCAGCAGTTACCAGAAAAACATTCAGTACTTC.

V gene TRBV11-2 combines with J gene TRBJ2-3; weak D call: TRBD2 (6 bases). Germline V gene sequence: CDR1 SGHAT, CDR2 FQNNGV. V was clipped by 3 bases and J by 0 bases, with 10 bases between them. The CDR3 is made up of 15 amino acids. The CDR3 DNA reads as TGTGCCAGCAGCTTTAAGCGGGCGAGCACAGATACGCAGTATTTT. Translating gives CASSFKRASTDTQYF.

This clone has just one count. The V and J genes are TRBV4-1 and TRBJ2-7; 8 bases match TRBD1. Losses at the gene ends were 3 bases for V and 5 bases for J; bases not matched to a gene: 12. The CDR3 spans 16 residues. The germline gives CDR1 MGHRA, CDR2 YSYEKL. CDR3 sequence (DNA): TGCGCCAGCAGCCATCCCCGGGACAGGAATCGCCACGAGCAGTACTTC. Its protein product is CASSHPRDRNRHEQYF.

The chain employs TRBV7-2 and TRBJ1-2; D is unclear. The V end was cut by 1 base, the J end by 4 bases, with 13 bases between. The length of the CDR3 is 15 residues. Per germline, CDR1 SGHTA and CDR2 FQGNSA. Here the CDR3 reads CASSLVHGLGYGYTF. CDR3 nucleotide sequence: TGTGCCAGCAGCTTAGTTCACGGGTTGGGCTATGGCTACACCTTC.

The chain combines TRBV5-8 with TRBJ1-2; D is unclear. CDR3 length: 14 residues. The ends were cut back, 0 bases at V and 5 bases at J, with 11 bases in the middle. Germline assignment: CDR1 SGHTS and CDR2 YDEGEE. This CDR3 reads CASSLVFQKYGYTF. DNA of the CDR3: TGTGCCAGCAGCTTGGTATTCCAGAAATATGGCTACACCTTC.

In DNA, the CDR3 is TGTGCCAGTAGTATGGGGCCGAGCACAGATACGCAGTATTTT. Encoded protein: CASSMGPSTDTQYF. V usage is TRBV19 and J usage is TRBJ2-3; possible D gene TRBD1, 5 bases. This CDR3 has 14 amino acids. Per germline, CDR1 LNHDA and CDR2 SQIVND (reference sequence). Trimming removed 3 bases at V and 0 bases at J, with 7 bases between.

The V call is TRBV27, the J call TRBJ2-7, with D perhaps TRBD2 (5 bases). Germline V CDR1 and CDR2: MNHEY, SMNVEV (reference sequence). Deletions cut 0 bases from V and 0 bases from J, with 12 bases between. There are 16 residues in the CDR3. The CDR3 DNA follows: TGTGCCAGCAGTTTATCTTTCCTAGCCTCCTCCTACGAGCAGTACTTC. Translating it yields CASSLSFLASSYEQYF.

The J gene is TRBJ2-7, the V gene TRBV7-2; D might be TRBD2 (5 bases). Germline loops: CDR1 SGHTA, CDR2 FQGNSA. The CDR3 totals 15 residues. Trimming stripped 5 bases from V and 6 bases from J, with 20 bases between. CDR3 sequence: CASSPKVGSSSEQYF. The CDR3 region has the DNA TGTGCCAGCAGCCCCAAAGTAGGGAGTTCTTCCGAGCAGTACTTC.

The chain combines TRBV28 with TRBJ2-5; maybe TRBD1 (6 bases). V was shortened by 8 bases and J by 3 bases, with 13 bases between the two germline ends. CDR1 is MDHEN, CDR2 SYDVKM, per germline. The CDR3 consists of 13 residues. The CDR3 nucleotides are TGTGCCAGCTCCGGGACATCTAAAGAGACCCAGTACTTC. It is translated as CASSGTSKETQYF.

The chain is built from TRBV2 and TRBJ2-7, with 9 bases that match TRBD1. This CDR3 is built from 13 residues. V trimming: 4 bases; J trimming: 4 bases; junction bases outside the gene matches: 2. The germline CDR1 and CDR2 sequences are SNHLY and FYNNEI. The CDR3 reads CASSGDRVYEQYF. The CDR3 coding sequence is TGTGCCAGCAGTGGGGACAGGGTTTACGAGCAGTACTTC.

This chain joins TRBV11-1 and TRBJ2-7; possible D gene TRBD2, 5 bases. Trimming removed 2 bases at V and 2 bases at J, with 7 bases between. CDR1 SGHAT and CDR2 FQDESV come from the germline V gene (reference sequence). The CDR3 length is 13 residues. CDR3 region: CASSLPGTYEQYF. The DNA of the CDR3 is TGTGCCAGCAGCTTACCGGGGACCTACGAGCAGTACTTC.

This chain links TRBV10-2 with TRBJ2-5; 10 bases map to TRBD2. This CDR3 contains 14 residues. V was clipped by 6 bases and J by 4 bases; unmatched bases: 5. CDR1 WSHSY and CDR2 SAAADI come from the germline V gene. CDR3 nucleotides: TGCGCCAGCAGCCCGCTAGCGGGAGTAGAGACCCAGTACTTC. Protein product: CASSPLAGVETQYF.

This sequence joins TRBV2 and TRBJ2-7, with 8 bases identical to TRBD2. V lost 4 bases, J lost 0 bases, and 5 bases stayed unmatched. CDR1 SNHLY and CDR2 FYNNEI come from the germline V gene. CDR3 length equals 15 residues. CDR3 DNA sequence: TGTGCCAGCAGTGTTGCGGGAGGTGTCTCCTACGAGCAGTACTTC. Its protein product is CASSVAGGVSYEQYF.

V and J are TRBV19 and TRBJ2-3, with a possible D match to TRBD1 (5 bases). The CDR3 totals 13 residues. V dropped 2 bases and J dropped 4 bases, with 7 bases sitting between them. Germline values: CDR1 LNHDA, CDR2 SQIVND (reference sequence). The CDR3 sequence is CASSILGADTQYF. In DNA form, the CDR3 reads TGTGCCAGTAGTATACTAGGGGCAGATACGCAGTATTTT. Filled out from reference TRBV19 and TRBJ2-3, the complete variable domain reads DGGITQSPKYLFRKEGQNVTLSCEQNLNHDAMYWYRQDPGQGLRLIYYSQIVNDFQKGDIAEGYSVSREKKESFPLTVTSAQKNPTAFYLCASSILGADTQYFGPGTRLTVL.

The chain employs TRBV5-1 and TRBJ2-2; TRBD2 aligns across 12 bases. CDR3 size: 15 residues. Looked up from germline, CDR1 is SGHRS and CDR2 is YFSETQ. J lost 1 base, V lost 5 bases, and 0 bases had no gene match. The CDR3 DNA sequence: TGCGCCAGCAGACTAGCGGGAGGGAACACCGGGGAGCTGTTTTTT. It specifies CASRLAGGNTGELFF. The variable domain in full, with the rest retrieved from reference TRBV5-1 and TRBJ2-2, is KAGVTQTPRYLIKTRGQQVTLSCSPISGHRSVSWYQQTPGQGLQFLFEYFSETQRNKGNFPGRFSGRQFSNSRSEMNVSTLELGDSALYLCASRLAGGNTGELFFGEGSRLTVL.

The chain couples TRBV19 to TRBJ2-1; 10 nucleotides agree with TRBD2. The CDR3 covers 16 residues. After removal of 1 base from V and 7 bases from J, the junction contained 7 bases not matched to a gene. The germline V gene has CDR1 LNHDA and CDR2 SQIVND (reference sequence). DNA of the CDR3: TGTGCCAGTAGTATAGGGAGCGGGAGGGCCGGAAATGAGCAGTTCTTC. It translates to CASSIGSGRAGNEQFF.

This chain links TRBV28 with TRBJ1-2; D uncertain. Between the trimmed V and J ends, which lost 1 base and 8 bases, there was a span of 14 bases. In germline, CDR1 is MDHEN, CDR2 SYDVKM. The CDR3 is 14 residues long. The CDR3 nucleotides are TGTGCCAGCAGTTTATCCGGACGGGGTGGGGGCTACACCTTC. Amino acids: CASSLSGRGGGYTF.

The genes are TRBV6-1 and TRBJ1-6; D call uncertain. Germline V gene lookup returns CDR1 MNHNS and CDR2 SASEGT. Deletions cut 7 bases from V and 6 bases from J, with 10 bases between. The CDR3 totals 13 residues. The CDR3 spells CASTPYPNSPLHF. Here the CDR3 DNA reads TGTGCCAGCACACCCTACCCTAATTCACCCCTCCACTTT.

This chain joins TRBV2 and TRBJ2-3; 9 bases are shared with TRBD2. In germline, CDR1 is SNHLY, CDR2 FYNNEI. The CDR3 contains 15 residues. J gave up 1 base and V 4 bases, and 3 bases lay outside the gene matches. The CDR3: CASSGAGGRTDTQYF. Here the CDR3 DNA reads TGTGCCAGCAGTGGAGCGGGAGGCCGCACAGATACGCAGTATTTT.

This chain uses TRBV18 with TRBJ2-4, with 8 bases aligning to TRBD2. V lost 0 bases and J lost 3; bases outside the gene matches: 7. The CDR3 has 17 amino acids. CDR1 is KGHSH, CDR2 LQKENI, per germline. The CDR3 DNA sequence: TGTGCCAGCTCACCACCATCAGCGGGAGTCGACAAAAACATTCAGTACTTC. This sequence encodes CASSPPSAGVDKNIQYF.